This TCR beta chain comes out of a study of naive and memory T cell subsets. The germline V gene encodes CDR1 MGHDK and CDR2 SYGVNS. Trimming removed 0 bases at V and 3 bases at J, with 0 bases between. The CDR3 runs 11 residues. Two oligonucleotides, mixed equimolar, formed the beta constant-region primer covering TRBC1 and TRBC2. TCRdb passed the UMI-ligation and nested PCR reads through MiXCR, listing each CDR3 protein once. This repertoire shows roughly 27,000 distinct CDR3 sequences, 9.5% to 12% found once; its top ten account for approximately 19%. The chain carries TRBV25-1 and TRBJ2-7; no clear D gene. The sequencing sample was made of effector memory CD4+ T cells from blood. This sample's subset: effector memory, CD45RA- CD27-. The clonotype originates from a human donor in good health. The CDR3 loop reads CASSEYYEQYF. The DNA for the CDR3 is TGTGCCAGCAGTGAATACTACGAGCAGTACTTC.